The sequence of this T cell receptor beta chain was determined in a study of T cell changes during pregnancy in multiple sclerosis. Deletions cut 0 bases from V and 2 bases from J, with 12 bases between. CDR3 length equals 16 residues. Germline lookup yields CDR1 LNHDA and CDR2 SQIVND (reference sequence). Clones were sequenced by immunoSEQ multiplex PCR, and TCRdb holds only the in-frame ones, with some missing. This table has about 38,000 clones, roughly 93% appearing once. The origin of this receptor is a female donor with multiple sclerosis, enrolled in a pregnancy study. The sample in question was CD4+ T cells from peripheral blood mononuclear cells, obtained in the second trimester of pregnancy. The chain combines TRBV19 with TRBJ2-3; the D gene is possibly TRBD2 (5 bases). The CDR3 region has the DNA TGTGCCAGTAGTATAGACGCGGGTCCTATCACAGATACGCAGTATTTT. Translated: CASSIDAGPITDTQYF.